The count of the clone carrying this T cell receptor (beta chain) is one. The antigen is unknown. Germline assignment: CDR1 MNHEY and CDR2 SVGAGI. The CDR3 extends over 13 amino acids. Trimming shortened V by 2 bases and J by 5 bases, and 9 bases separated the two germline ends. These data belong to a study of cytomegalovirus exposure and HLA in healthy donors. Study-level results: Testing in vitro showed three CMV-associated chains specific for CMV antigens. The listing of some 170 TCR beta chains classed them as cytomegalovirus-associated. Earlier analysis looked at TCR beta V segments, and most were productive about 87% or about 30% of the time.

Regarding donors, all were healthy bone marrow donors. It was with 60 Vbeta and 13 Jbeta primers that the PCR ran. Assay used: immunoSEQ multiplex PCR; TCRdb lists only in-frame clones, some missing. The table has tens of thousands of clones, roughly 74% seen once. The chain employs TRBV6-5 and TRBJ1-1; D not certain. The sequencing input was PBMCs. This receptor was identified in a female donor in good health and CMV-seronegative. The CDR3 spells CASSYPLSTEAFF. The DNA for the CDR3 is TGTGCCAGCAGTTACCCCCTATCGACTGAAGCTTTCTTT.